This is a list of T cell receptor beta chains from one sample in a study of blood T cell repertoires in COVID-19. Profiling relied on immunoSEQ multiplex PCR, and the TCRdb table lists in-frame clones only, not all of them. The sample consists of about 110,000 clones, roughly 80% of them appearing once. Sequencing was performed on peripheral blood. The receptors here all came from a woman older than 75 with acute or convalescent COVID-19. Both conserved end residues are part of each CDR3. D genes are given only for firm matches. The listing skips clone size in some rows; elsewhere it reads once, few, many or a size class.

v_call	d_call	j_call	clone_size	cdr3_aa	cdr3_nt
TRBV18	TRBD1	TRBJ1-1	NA	CASSPYRGDTEAFF	TGTGCCAGCTCACCGTACAGGGGAGACACTGAAGCTTTCTTT
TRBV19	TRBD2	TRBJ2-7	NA	CASSRLAGDSYEQYF	TGTGCCAGTAGCCGACTAGCCGGGGACTCCTACGAGCAGTACTTC
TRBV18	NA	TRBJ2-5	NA	CASSPRQGKETQYF	TGTGCCAGCTCACCGCGGCAGGGAAAAGAGACCCAGTACTTC
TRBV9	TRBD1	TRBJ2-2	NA	CASSVEQGAGELFF	TGTGCCAGCAGCGTAGAACAGGGGGCCGGGGAGCTGTTTTTT
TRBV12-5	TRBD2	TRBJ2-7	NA	CASGRTSGRNEQYF	TGTGCTAGTGGTCGGACTAGCGGGAGAAACGAGCAGTACTTC
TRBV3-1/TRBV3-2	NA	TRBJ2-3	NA	CASSQDLLPSAEDTQYF	TGTGCCAGCAGCCAAGATCTTCTGCCTAGCGCAGAAGATACGCAGTATTTT
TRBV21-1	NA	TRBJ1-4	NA	CASSEQVHYEKLFF	TGTGCCAGCAGCGAGCAGGTTCATTACGAAAAACTGTTTTTT
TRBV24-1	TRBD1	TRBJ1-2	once	CATARTGEDYGYTF	TGTGCCACCGCCCGGACAGGGGAGGACTATGGCTACACCTTC
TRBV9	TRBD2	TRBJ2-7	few	CASSVEAGGTYEQYF	TGTGCCAGCAGCGTAGAGGCGGGAGGAACCTACGAGCAGTACTTC
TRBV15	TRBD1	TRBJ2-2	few	CATSRLGGQLNTGELFF	TGTGCCACCAGCAGACTAGGGGGACAGCTTAACACCGGGGAGCTGTTTTTT
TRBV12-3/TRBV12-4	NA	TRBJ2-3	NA	CASSLRISDTQYF	TGTGCCAGCAGTTTGCGGATCTCAGATACGCAGTATTTT
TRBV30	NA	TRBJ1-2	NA	CAWTIGGSGGYTF	TGTGCCTGGACGATTGGAGGATCGGGTGGCTACACCTTC
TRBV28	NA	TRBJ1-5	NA	CASSIGGGHQPQHF	TGTGCCAGCAGCATAGGGGGAGGGCACCAGCCCCAGCATTTT